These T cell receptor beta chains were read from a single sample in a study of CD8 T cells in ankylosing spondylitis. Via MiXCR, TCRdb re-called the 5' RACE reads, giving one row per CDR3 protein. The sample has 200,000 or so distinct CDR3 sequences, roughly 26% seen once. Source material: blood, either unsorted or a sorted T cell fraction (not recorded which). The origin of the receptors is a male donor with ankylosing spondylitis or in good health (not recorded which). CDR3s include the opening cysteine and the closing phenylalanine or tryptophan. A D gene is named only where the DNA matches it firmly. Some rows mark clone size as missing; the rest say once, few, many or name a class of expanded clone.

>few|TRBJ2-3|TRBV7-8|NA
TGTGCCAGCAGCTTAGTCGGGAGCAGCACAGATACGCAGTATTTT
CASSLVGSSTDTQYF
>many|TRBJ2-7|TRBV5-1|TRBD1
TGCGCCAGCAGCTCGGGACAGGCCTCCTACGAGCAGTACTTC
CASSSGQASYEQYF
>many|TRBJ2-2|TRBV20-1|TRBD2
TGCAGTGCTAGGACTAGCGCTAGAAGGAACACCGGGGAGCTGTTTTTT
CSARTSARRNTGELFF
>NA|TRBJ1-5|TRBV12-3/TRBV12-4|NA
TGTGCCAGCTCCAGCTCTAGCAATCAGCCCCAGCATTTT
CASSSSSNQPQHF
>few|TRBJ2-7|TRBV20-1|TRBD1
TGCAGTGCTAGGGATGGGACAGGGTTACCCTACGAGCAGTACTTC
CSARDGTGLPYEQYF
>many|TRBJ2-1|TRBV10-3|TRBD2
TGTGCCATCAGAGGGACTAGCGCCCAGGGATCATACAATGAGCAGTTCTTC
CAIRGTSAQGSYNEQFF
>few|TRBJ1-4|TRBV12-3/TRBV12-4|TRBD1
TGTGCCAGCAGTGACGGGACAGGGGGTTTTGAAAAACTGTTTTTT
CASSDGTGGFEKLFF
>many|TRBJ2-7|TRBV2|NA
TGTGCCAGCAAAAGATCAGGACTTTACGTTTCCTACGAGCAGTACTTC
CASKRSGLYVSYEQYF
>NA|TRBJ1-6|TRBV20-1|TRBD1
TGCAGTGCTAGAACTGAACAGGGGGCCAGTTACTCACCCCTCCACTTT
CSARTEQGASYSPLHF
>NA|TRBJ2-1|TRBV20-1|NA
TGCAGTGCTAGAGGTATAAACGATGAGCAGTTCTTC
CSARGINDEQFF
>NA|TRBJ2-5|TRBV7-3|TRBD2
TGTGCCGGAAAGGGCTGGCGGGAGAGCCAAGAGACCCAGTACTTC
CAGKGWRESQETQYF
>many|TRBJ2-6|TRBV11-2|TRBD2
TGTGCCAGCAGTCGGACTAGCTCTGGGGCCAACGTCCTGACTTTC
CASSRTSSGANVLTF
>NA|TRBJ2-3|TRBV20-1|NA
TGCACAGGGGCTAGCACAGATACGCAGTATTTT
CTGASTDTQYF
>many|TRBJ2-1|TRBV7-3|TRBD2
TGTGCCAGCAGCTTAACTGGTAGCGGGAGAGTTGAGCAGTTCTTC
CASSLTGSGRVEQFF
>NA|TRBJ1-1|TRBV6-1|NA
TGTGCCAGCAGAGGACAGTGGAACACTGAAGCTTTCTTT
CASRGQWNTEAFF
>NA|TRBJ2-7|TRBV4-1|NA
TGCGCCAGCAGCCAAGATGGTCAGGTCTCCGAGCAGTACTTC
CASSQDGQVSEQYF
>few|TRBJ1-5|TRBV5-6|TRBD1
TGTGCCAGCAGCTGGGGCCCGGGACAGGGGGCAGTTTTAAGCAATCAGCCCCAGCATTTT
CASSWGPGQGAVLSNQPQHF
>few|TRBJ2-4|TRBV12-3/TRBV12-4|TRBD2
TGTGCCTGCAGTTGGGGACTAGCGGGAGGGACAGCCAAAAACATTCAGTACTTC
CACSWGLAGGTAKNIQYF
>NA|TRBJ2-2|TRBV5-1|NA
TGCGCCAGCAGCTTGGGGACGTTAGCGGCGAACACCGGGGAGCTGTTTTTT
CASSLGTLAANTGELFF
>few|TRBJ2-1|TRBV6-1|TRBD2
TGTGCCAGCGCGGGACTAGCGGTCAGCTCCTACAATGAGCAGTTCTTC
CASAGLAVSSYNEQFF
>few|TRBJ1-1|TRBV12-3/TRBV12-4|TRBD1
TGTGCCAGCAGCCCCGGGGGCAGGGGGCAAAGGACTGAAGCTTTCTTT
CASSPGGRGQRTEAFF
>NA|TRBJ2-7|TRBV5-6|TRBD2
TGTGCCAGCAGCTTTAGCGGGATTCCTCTCGAGCAGTACTTC
CASSFSGIPLEQYF
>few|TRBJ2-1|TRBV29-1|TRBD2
TGCAGCGTTGTTAGCGGGAGGGGTAGCAATGAGCAGTTCTTC
CSVVSGRGSNEQFF